The present entry profiles one TCR beta chain with its context. No antigen is known for it. The assay was immunoSEQ multiplex PCR, and TCRdb's table has in-frame clones only and misses some. The repertoire has roughly 120,000 clones, around 93% of them found once; the top ten carry less than 6%. This specimen belongs to a study of T cell responses to AZD1222 COVID-19 vaccine. Study-wide findings and caveats: Dominant CD4 TCR responses targeted spike regions 160-218 and 743-854. Spike-specific TCR breadth and depth were elevated following two AZD1222 doses. Baseline seropositivity occurred in only six AZD1222 recipients.

V gave up 10 bases and J gave up 4 bases, with 19 bases separating them. The CDR3 totals 14 residues. The V gene's germline CDR1 is MDHEN and CDR2 SYDVKM. The V call is TRBV28, the J call TRBJ1-2; a possible D gene is TRBD1 (5 bases). Source: peripheral blood, taken 28 days after the second AZD1222 dose. The receptor comes from an adult who received the AZD1222 COVID-19 vaccine. The CDR3 bases are TGTGCCACGTTCCTGAGGGGCCGGGGCTATGGCTACACCTTC. It translates to CATFLRGRGYGYTF.